This TCR beta chain was observed in a study of OX40 agonist ivuxolimab in advanced cancers. About the research overall: Enrolled patients in dose escalation had cancers that were hepatocellular carcinoma, melanoma, renal cell or head and neck cancer.

Details on this clone: Its antigen is still unknown.

Study-wide results and caveats: Patients who responded partially at 0.1-3.0 mg/kg showed clonal expansion ranking among the lowest. At 0.1 to 3.0 mg/kg and by week 6, clonal expansion occurred in CD4+ and CD8+ blood T cells.

The junction had 7 bases not matched to a gene; V was cut back by 0 bases and J by 4 bases. This CDR3 spans 16 amino acids. Germline values: CDR1 SGHTA, CDR2 FQGNSA. Systemic immunosuppression or autoimmune disease history was grounds to exclude patients. Generated by immunoSEQ multiplex PCR, the TCRdb table keeps only in-frame clones and is missing some. The sample has fewer than 60,000 clones, approximately 86% seen once. This clonotype originated in an adult with an advanced solid tumor such as melanoma, head and neck, liver or kidney cancer. V is TRBV7-2 and J is TRBJ2-3, with TRBD2 matching 7 bases. Sequenced here: CD4+ or CD8+ T cells sorted from blood, sampled in a trial of the OX40 agonist ivuxolimab. Written as DNA, the CDR3 is TGTGCCAGCAGCTTAGCGGGGGGGAGATTGTCAGATACGCAGTATTTT. This codes for CASSLAGGRLSDTQYF.